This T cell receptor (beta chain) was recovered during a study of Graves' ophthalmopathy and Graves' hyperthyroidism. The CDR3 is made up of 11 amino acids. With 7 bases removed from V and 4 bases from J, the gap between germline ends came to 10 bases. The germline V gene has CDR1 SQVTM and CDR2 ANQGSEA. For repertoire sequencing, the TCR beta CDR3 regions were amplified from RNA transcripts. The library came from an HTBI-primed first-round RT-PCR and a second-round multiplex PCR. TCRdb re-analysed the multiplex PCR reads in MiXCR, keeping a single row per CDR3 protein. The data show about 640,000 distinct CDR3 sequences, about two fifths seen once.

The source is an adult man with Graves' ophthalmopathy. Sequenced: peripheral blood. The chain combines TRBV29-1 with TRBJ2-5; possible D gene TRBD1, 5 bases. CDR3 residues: CSAKGVETQYF. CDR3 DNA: TGCAGCGCCAAAGGGGTAGAGACCCAGTACTTC.